The rows below give T cell receptor beta chains drawn from one sample of a study of PD-1 blockade in classical Hodgkin lymphoma. Data came from immunoSEQ multiplex PCR; TCRdb stores just in-frame clones and leaves some out. Of 30,000 or so clones in the sample, roughly 80% were seen once. The sequencing here drew on CD4+ T cells from blood, taken before the fourth cycle of nivolumab. Receptors were obtained from a human donor with classical Hodgkin lymphoma. The CDR3 runs from the conserved cysteine through the conserved F or W. Each record gives: D gene, clone size, J gene, V gene, CDR3 DNA, CDR3 protein. A D gene is named only where the DNA matches it firmly. Clone size, where shown, is once, few, many, or a class for clones that have expanded.

.	.	TRBJ1-6	TRBV5-1	TGCGCCAGCAGCTTGGCTTCGGTAGGGGAACATTCACCCCTCCACTTT	CASSLASVGEHSPLHF
.	.	TRBJ2-3	TRBV29-1	TGCAGCGTTAAGAATAGCGTAACAGATACGCAGTATTTT	CSVKNSVTDTQYF
.	.	TRBJ1-5	TRBV19	TGTGCCAGTAGTACCGACAGTAGCAATCAGCCCCAGCATTTT	CASSTDSSNQPQHF
.	.	TRBJ2-5	TRBV5-1	TGCGCCAGCAGCTTGCACGGGGCCCAAGAGACCCAGTACTTC	CASSLHGAQETQYF
.	.	TRBJ2-7	TRBV5-1	TGCGCCAGCAGCTTGGAGGGTCATTCCTACGAGCAGTACTTC	CASSLEGHSYEQYF
.	.	TRBJ2-7	TRBV5-1	TGCGCCAGCAGCCCATCCAGGGGCTCCTACGAGCAGTACTTC	CASSPSRGSYEQYF
TRBD1	.	TRBJ2-7	TRBV18	TGTGCCAGCTCACAGACAGGGAACTACGAGCAGTACTTC	CASSQTGNYEQYF
.	.	TRBJ1-4	TRBV5-1	TGCGCCAGCAGCTATTTGGGTACTAATGAAAAACTGTTTTTT	CASSYLGTNEKLFF
.	.	TRBJ1-4	TRBV6-5	TGTGCCAGCAGTTACGTCGGGGAAAAACTGTTTTTT	CASSYVGEKLFF
.	.	TRBJ1-2	TRBV6-5	TGTGCCAGCAGTCCAACAGGGAACTATGGCTACACCTTC	CASSPTGNYGYTF
.	.	TRBJ1-1	TRBV7-3	TGTGCCAGCAGCTTAAAAGCAGGCATGAACACTGAAGCTTTCTTT	CASSLKAGMNTEAFF
.	.	TRBJ1-1	TRBV6-5	TGTGCCAGCAGTTACACGACAGTGGGGAGCACTGAAGCTTTCTTT	CASSYTTVGSTEAFF
TRBD2	.	TRBJ2-5	TRBV4-2	TGTGCCAGCAGCCCCGGGGGGGCCGGGGTACAAGAGACCCAGTACTTC	CASSPGGAGVQETQYF
.	.	TRBJ1-4	TRBV11-2	TGTGCCAGCAGCTTATCGCGGGAGGCGGAAAAACTGTTTTTT	CASSLSREAEKLFF
TRBD1	few	TRBJ1-2	TRBV5-5	TGTGCCAGCCTTGGGGACAGGCCCAACTATGGCTACACCTTC	CASLGDRPNYGYTF
.	.	TRBJ2-5	TRBV10-3	TGTGCCATCAGTGCAGGGGTTAGGGAGACCCAGTACTTC	CAISAGVRETQYF
.	.	TRBJ1-1	TRBV7-8	TGTGCCAGCACCCACCCTGGGAGAATGACTGAAGCTTTCTTT	CASTHPGRMTEAFF
.	.	TRBJ1-5	TRBV20-1	TGCAGTGCTAGAGGGGGCCAGCCCCAGCATTTT	CSARGGQPQHF
.	.	TRBJ2-5	TRBV5-1	TGCGCCAGCAGCCTCGCAGATCCAGAGACCCAGTACTTC	CASSLADPETQYF
.	.	TRBJ2-3	TRBV5-1	TGCGCCAGCAGCCGGGACAGCACAGATACGCAGTATTTT	CASSRDSTDTQYF
.	few	TRBJ1-5	TRBV7-9	TGTGCCAGCAGCCTAGGGGGGTCCCTTGGCAATCAGCCCCAGCATTTT	CASSLGGSLGNQPQHF
.	.	TRBJ1-5	TRBV5-1	TGCGCCAGCAGCTTGTCGGACAAAAATCAGCCCCAGCATTTT	CASSLSDKNQPQHF
TRBD1	.	TRBJ2-1	TRBV6-5	TGTGCCAGCAGTTCCGAGGGGGCTCTCGCAAGGAATGAGCAGTTCTTC	CASSSEGALARNEQFF
.	.	TRBJ1-6	TRBV5-1	TGCGCCAGTGGGATGACAGGTCGTAATTCACCCCTCCACTTT	CASGMTGRNSPLHF
.	.	TRBJ2-1	TRBV5-1	TGCGCCAGCAGCTTGGTCCCTTCACAAAATGAGCAGTTCTTC	CASSLVPSQNEQFF
.	once	TRBJ2-3	TRBV5-1	TGCGCCAGCAGCTTGGCCGGGGACACAGATACGCAGTATTTT	CASSLAGDTDTQYF
.	once	TRBJ1-2	TRBV15	TGTGCCACCAGCTCTGGGACTGGGAACTATGGCTACACCTTC	CATSSGTGNYGYTF
TRBD1	.	TRBJ1-1	TRBV6-4	TGTGCCAGCAGCCTGACAGGGGTTACTGAAGCTTTCTTT	CASSLTGVTEAFF
TRBD1	.	TRBJ1-6	TRBV2	TGTGCCAGCAGTGATTACAGGGGCCATCCCCTCCACTTT	CASSDYRGHPLHF
.	few	TRBJ1-2	TRBV5-1	TGCGCCAGCAGCTCTATGGACACAGGGAGCGGCTACACCTTC	CASSSMDTGSGYTF
.	.	TRBJ2-7	TRBV14	TGTGCCAGCAGCCAAGCGGTGGGGGCAACCTACGAGCAGTACTTC	CASSQAVGATYEQYF
.	.	TRBJ1-5	TRBV23-1	TGCGCCAGCAGGCTGTGGCAGCCCCAGCATTTT	CASRLWQPQHF
TRBD1	few	TRBJ2-7	TRBV7-9	TGTGCCAGCAATCGGGCAGGGGGTACCTACGAGCAGTACTTC	CASNRAGGTYEQYF
TRBD1	few	TRBJ1-4	TRBV5-1	TGCGCCAGCAGCCCCACAGGGGATGAAAAACTGTTTTTT	CASSPTGDEKLFF
.	.	TRBJ1-4	TRBV5-6	TGTGCCAGCAGCTGGGGGGTCGAAAAACTGTTTTTT	CASSWGVEKLFF
TRBD1	.	TRBJ2-7	TRBV6-5	TGTGCCAGCAGCCTGGGACAGCTGGGTCAGTACGAGCAGTACTTC	CASSLGQLGQYEQYF
TRBD1	.	TRBJ1-1	TRBV27	TGTGCCAGCAGACTCCGACAGGGGGTCATGAACACTGAAGCTTTCTTT	CASRLRQGVMNTEAFF
TRBD2	few	TRBJ2-1	TRBV13	TGTGCCAGCAGCCCCACTAGCGGGTTTAATTACAATGAGCAGTTCTTC	CASSPTSGFNYNEQFF
TRBD1	.	TRBJ2-1	TRBV5-1	TGCGCCAGCAGCTGGGACAGCTCCTACAATGAGCAGTTCTTC	CASSWDSSYNEQFF
TRBD1	.	TRBJ1-1	TRBV20-1	TGCAGCCAGGGGGCGGGAACTGAAGCTTTCTTT	CSQGAGTEAFF
TRBD2	once	TRBJ2-3	TRBV5-1	TGCGCCAGCAGCTTGACAAGCGGGGGGCTCGGAGATACGCAGTATTTT	CASSLTSGGLGDTQYF
TRBD1	.	TRBJ1-1	TRBV5-1	TGCGCCAGCAGCACAACAGGGGGCGCCGAAGCTGAAGCTTTCTTT	CASSTTGGAEAEAFF
.	.	TRBJ1-5	TRBV2	TGTGCCAGCAGTGAAATCCCCCAACCGAATCAGCCCCAGCATTTT	CASSEIPQPNQPQHF
.	.	TRBJ2-3	TRBV7-9	TGTGCCAGCGGACTGACAGATACGCAGTATTTT	CASGLTDTQYF
.	.	TRBJ2-3	TRBV5-1	TGCGCCAGCAGCTTGGCAAGACTAGTGGGCTCAGATACGCAGTATTTT	CASSLARLVGSDTQYF
.	.	TRBJ1-4	TRBV9	TGTGCCAGCAGCGGGCGGGGGGGCACTAATGAAAAACTGTTTTTT	CASSGRGGTNEKLFF
.	.	TRBJ1-5	TRBV7-8	TGTGCCAGCAGCTCCACCGGGGAGAAAATAACATGGGGACAGCCCCAGCATTTT	CASSSTGEKITWGQPQHF
.	.	TRBJ2-7	TRBV5-1	TGCGCCAGCAGCCCCACCGGGGAAAAAAACGAGCAGTACTTC	CASSPTGEKNEQYF
TRBD1	.	TRBJ1-1	TRBV11-3	TGTGCCAGCAGCCCCGGACAGGGAGAGACGAACACTGAAGCTTTCTTT	CASSPGQGETNTEAFF
TRBD1	once	TRBJ1-3	TRBV27	TGTGCCAGCAGTCCCGACAGGGGGCATGGAAACACCATATATTTT	CASSPDRGHGNTIYF
.	.	TRBJ1-5	TRBV28	TGTGCCAGCATCAGCGACAGCTATCAGCCCCAGCATTTT	CASISDSYQPQHF
.	.	TRBJ2-1	TRBV7-9	TGTGCCAGCAGCTTATCAGGGCGGGACAATGAGCAGTTCTTC	CASSLSGRDNEQFF
.	few	TRBJ1-1	TRBV5-1	TGCGCCAGCTCCTGGGGGGTAAACACTGAAGCTTTCTTT	CASSWGVNTEAFF
.	.	TRBJ1-5	TRBV21-1	TGTGCCAGCAGCAATGGGGACAGCTTCTTCAATCAGCCCCAGCATTTT	CASSNGDSFFNQPQHF
.	.	TRBJ2-2	TRBV10-1	TGCGCCAGCAGTGGGGCGGACACCGGGGAGCTGTTTTTT	CASSGADTGELFF
.	.	TRBJ1-2	TRBV5-4	TGTGCCAGCAGCTATTGGACTTCTAACTATGGCTACACCTTC	CASSYWTSNYGYTF
.	.	TRBJ1-3	TRBV5-1	TGCGCCAGCAGCTTGGAGGGAAACACCATATATTTT	CASSLEGNTIYF
TRBD1	.	TRBJ1-2	TRBV5-1	TGCGCCAGCAGCTTAACAGGGGGCACCTATGGCTACACCTTC	CASSLTGGTYGYTF
TRBD2	.	TRBJ2-3	TRBV7-9	TGTGCCACACAAGGGGAGGGTGGAGCAGATACGCAGTATTTT	CATQGEGGADTQYF